The clone carrying this T cell receptor (beta chain) was observed a handful of times. Antigen: not known. V lost 5 bases, J lost 9 bases, and 13 bases lay in between. The CDR3 contains 12 residues. Germline V CDR1 and CDR2: MNHNS, SASEGT. These data belong to a study of cytomegalovirus exposure and HLA in healthy donors. Regarding the study as a whole: Productive rates of about 87% or about 30% were seen for most TCR beta V segments in an earlier analysis. V segments that were indistinguishable, TRBV6-2 and TRBV6-3 among them, were omitted from analysis. A likely sequencing artifact accounted for one observed cluster of highly shared sequence variants.

Researchers ran the PCR with 60 Vbeta and 13 Jbeta primers. Produced via immunoSEQ multiplex PCR; TCRdb's table is partial and in-frame only. Here the sample spans some 160,000 clones, 75% to 85% being singletons. The chain recombines TRBV6-1 with TRBJ1-2, with D possibly being TRBD1 (6 bases). The sequence derives from a middle-aged man in good health and CMV-seropositive. The sequenced material came from PBMCs. Here the CDR3 reads CASSSGGQSYTF. CDR3 in DNA: TGTGCCAGCAGTTCTGGGGGACAAAGCTACACCTTC.